The source of this TCR beta chain is a study of identical twins. Overall study findings and caveats: Potential partial confounding of zero-insertion analyses by invariant MAIT and iNKT cells was noted. While abundant cord blood beta clonotypes carried fewer insertions, memory repertoires showed no such pattern. Out-of-frame alpha sequences shared by twins showed excess low generation probability.

As concerns this clonotype: Its specificity is unknown.

Template switching, a step in the protocol, added a universal primer site, and cDNA carried unique molecular identifiers. TCRdb itself ran the 5' RACE reads through MiXCR, one entry per CDR3 protein. This table has about 810,000 distinct CDR3 sequences, around 12% appearing once. This sample also appeared in a second study, on yellow fever vaccine responses in identical twins.

Sequenced material: PBMCs. The clonotype originates from a woman under 30 in good health.

CDR3 DNA sequence: TGTGCCACCAGCAGACAGACAACTAATGAAAAACTGTTTTTT. The encoded protein is CATSRQTTNEKLFF. The rearrangement joins TRBV15 to TRBJ1-4; D unclear. Looked up from germline, CDR1 is LNHNV and CDR2 is YYDKDF (reference sequence). CDR3 length: 14 amino acids. V dropped 2 bases and J dropped 0 bases, with 4 bases sitting between them.